The text below deals with one T cell receptor beta chain. Its antigen target is currently unknown. Nothing much larger sits one base from this clone, and base qualities are not available. This specimen includes other DNA sequences encoding the same CDR3. This entry is derived from a study of control samples from healthy donors and cancer patients (dated by TCRdb to 2019 to 2021). To prepare the library, the immunoSEQ multiplex PCR assay was applied. As stored in TCRdb, this immuneACCESS dataset retains in-frame rearrangements with V and J assigned. A fraction of the clones does not appear; measured against another copy, unresolved V genes explain less than half of the discrepancy, and the remainder lacks a known reason. Here the sample has under 200,000 clones; 96% occur a single time. Jointly, the top ten make up about 0.94% of the sample. The sample taken for sequencing was blood. The receptor's source is a woman aged 25 to 45 in good health.

The nucleotide sequence reads as follows: TGTGCCAGCTCACCGGACAGAAACTATGGCTACACCTTC. Its amino acids are CASSPDRNYGYTF. The V and J segments used are TRBV18 and TRBJ1-2, with a weak D call of TRBD1 (6 bases match). The cysteine opens and the phenylalanine closes a CDR3 of 13 amino acids. Kept here is only the CDR3 DNA, which spans 39 bases and is read in frame from base 1. V is clipped by 3 bases and J by 2 bases, and the sequence between their germline boundaries is 7 bases long. The germline V gene specifies KGHSH as CDR1 and LQKENI as CDR2.